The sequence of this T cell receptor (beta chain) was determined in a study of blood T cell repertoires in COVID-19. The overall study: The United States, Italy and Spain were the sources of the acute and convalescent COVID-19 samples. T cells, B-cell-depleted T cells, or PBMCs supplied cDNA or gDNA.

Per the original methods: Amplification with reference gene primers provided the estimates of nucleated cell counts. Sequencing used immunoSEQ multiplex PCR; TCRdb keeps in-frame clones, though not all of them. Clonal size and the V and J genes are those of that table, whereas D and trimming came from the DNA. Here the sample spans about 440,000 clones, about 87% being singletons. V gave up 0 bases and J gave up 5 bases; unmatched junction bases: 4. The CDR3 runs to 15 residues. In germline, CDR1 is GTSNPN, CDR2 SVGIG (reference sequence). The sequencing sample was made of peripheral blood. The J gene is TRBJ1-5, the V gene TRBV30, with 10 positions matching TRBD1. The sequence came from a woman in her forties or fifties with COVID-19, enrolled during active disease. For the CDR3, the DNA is TGTGCCTGGAGTGTGGACAGGGGGAATTATCAGCCCCAGCATTTT. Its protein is CAWSVDRGNYQPQHF.